This TCR beta chain was identified during a study of graft-versus-host responses after intestinal transplantation (dated by TCRdb to about 2021). Looking at the study overall: The transplants that recipients received were multivisceral, liver-intestinal, or isolated intestinal. A cohort of about 25 intestinal transplant recipients, including one retransplant, was enrolled, and a few patients lacking pretransplant specimens were excluded. Alloreactive clones were identified by sequencing pre-transplant mixed lymphocyte reaction products and comparing these products with unstimulated pre-transplant donor and recipient T cells. Rather than going through the commercial service, samples from three later patients were sequenced in-house on an Illumina MiSeq and processed with MiXCR. All recipients received anti-thymocyte globulin induction followed by maintenance tacrolimus and steroids for three to four years. Donor T cell macrochimerism was defined as a peak of at least 4% donor T cells among recipient peripheral blood mononuclear cells. Bulk TCR-beta CDR3 sequencing was used to track graft-versus-host and host-versus-graft alloreactive T cell clones in the graft, circulation and bone marrow after intestinal transplantation. Overall results and qualifications from the work: The conclusions were limited by the relatively low number and heterogeneity of the intestinal transplant patients. Early after transplant, declines in HvG clones were associated with peak levels of circulating GvH clones. GvH clones were detected in recipient bone marrow, and some appeared earlier in ileal mucosa or blood, consistent with an intestinal mucosal origin. In patients with donor T cell macrochimerism, the allografts had high GvH to HvG T cell clonal ratios.

The method was the immunoSEQ multiplex PCR assay. For most patients, genomic DNA was isolated with the Qiagen DNeasy Blood and Tissue Kit and sent frozen to Adaptive Biotechnologies for TCR sequencing. For most patients, high-throughput TCR-beta CDR3 sequencing of genomic DNA was performed by Adaptive Biotechnologies. The published analysis was carried out like this. TCR sequencing data for around 20 patients were retrieved from Adaptive's ImmunoSEQ software; three other patients were processed with MiXCR and VDJtools. To correct CD4 versus CD8 sorting errors, sequences present in both subsets at a frequency ratio below 5:1 were removed. CDR3 nucleotide sequences shared by donor and recipient were removed because the origin of these sequences could not be assigned. To count as alloreactive, a clone needed at least 2-fold expansion over unstimulated cells and a minimum CFSE-low frequency of 0.002% (template counts) or 0.001% (read counts). Clones were considered mappable if detected in sequenced pre-transplant spleen, lymph node, or MLR CFSE-low populations of the donor or recipient. The cumulative frequency of alloreactive clones was calculated as a percentage of all sequences, weighted by copy number. TCRdb took this table from immuneACCESS and kept in-frame rearrangements with V and J called. Such tables lack part of the clones; where checked against another copy, unresolved V genes explain under half of the gap, and the rest is unexplained. V and J calls and clone size are given by that table; D and trimming were obtained from the DNA. Within this sample are about 11,000 clones, with roughly 30% of them counted one time only. The ten largest clones represent approximately 1.9% of the sample.

Its CDR3 holds 15 amino acids, cysteine through phenylalanine. Just CDR3 DNA is preserved here, 45 bases in frame from base 1. V drops 0 bases and J drops 7 bases, leaving 10 bases in between. The germline V gene yields KGHSH for CDR1 and LQKENI for CDR2. The sample holds a few counts of this clone. No much larger clone exists at a distance of one base, and base qualities are not known. Per the publication, the time point label means: cells obtained before transplantation from donor or recipient. Mixed lymphocyte reactions plated around 200,000 CFSE-labeled pre-transplant responders with around 200,000 irradiated violet-dye-labeled stimulators and were cultured for more than five days. After the mixed lymphocyte reaction, proliferating CD3+CD4+CFSE-low and CD3+CD8+CFSE-low responder cells were FACS-sorted on a BD Influx sorter.

The sequence came from a human patient who was an organ donor for intestinal transplantation. The V and J segments used are TRBV18 and TRBJ1-6; D gene: possibly TRBD1, on 5 matching bases. The input for sequencing was alloreactive CD4+ T cells from a mixed lymphocyte reaction culture, taken before transplantation. According to the study, the label for this sample's cell subset or site signals: CFSE-low proliferating T cells sorted from roughly 6-day pre-transplant mixed lymphocyte reaction (GvH or HvG direction). The nucleotide sequence is TGTGCCAGCTCACCACCGGCTAGGGGAAATTCACCCCTCCACTTT. Translation gives CASSPPARGNSPLHF.